Shown below are 26 T cell receptor beta chains from a single sample sequenced in a study of PD-1 blockade in mismatch repair-deficient tumors. Produced via immunoSEQ multiplex PCR; TCRdb's table is partial and in-frame only. The repertoire holds over 100,000 clones, with approximately 80% as singletons. The sample here was peripheral blood, taken approximately 60 weeks after starting pembrolizumab. These receptors originate from an adult with mismatch repair-deficient cancer.

This clone was recorded at least ten times. The gene calls are TRBV28 and TRBJ2-1; unclear D gene. The germline gives CDR1 MDHEN, CDR2 SYDVKM. CDR3 length equals 11 residues. V was pared by 8 bases and J by 10 bases, with 12 bases between. CDR3 coding DNA: TGTGCCAGCCATCAGGATATCGAGCAGTTCTTC. Amino acids: CASHQDIEQFF.

This clone was detected only once. V gene TRBV18 combines with J gene TRBJ2-7; 7 positions agree with TRBD2. Germline CDR1 KGHSH, CDR2 LQKENI. The ends lost 2 bases at V and 7 bases at J; junction bases unmatched: 2. CDR3 length equals 12 residues. The CDR3 coding sequence is TGTGCCAGCTCACCAAGGGAGGGGGAGCAGTACTTC. Amino acids: CASSPREGEQYF.

This clone was counted a single time. This chain links TRBV5-6 with TRBJ1-4, with a weak D call TRBD1 (5 bases). The CDR3 sequence is 16 residues long. Germline V gene lookup returns CDR1 SGHDT and CDR2 YYEEEE. V lost 0 bases and J 8 bases, leaving 17 bases between the germline ends. This CDR3 is CASSLGDWGVGEKLFF. Written as DNA, the CDR3 is TGTGCCAGCAGCTTGGGGGATTGGGGCGTAGGAGAAAAACTGTTTTTT.

The V call is TRBV4-3, the J call TRBJ2-4; perhaps TRBD1 as D (5 bases). From germline, CDR1 is LGHNA and CDR2 YSLEER. V lost 1 base, J lost 5 bases, and 9 bases lay in between. This CDR3 region has 14 residues. The CDR3 bases are TGCGCCAGCAGCCAAGGACAGTACCAAAACATTCAGTACTTC. The encoded protein is CASSQGQYQNIQYF.

The chain combines TRBV30 with TRBJ2-7; tentative D call: TRBD1 (5 bases). Per the germline V gene, CDR1 is GTSNPN and CDR2 is SVGIG (reference sequence). The CDR3 is 13 amino acids. V was cut by 1 base and J by 1 base, with 8 bases left in between. The CDR3 reads CAWSDGASYEQYF. The CDR3 nucleotides read TGTGCCTGGAGTGATGGGGCTTCCTACGAGCAGTACTTC.

The V call is TRBV30, the J call TRBJ1-5; D is unclear. With 2 bases removed from V and 0 bases from J, the gap between germline ends came to 14 bases. The germline gives CDR1 GTSNPN, CDR2 SVGIG (reference sequence). The CDR3 has 16 residues. The CDR3 DNA reads TGTGCCTGGAGTAGGCGAACTCCCACTAGCAATCAGCCCCAGCATTTT. Translated: CAWSRRTPTSNQPQHF.

The chain combines TRBV10-1 with TRBJ2-1; 7 nucleotides align to TRBD2. Trimming cost V 2 bases and J 9 bases; bases outside gene matches: 13. The germline gives CDR1 WNHNN, CDR2 SYGVQD (reference sequence). This CDR3 contains 16 residues. The CDR3 is CASSEAGSSGLGEQFF. The CDR3 DNA is TGCGCCAGCAGTGAGGCGGGGTCTAGCGGTCTGGGTGAGCAGTTCTTC.

The V call is TRBV15, the J call TRBJ1-1, with TRBD1 matching 9 bases. The germline V gene has CDR1 LNHNV and CDR2 YYDKDF (reference sequence). The CDR3 is 14 amino acids. Trimming removed 2 bases from V and 5 bases from J; junction bases left unmatched: 3. CDR3 in amino acids: CATSRSTGGTEAFF. Written as DNA, the CDR3 is TGTGCCACCAGCAGATCGACAGGGGGAACTGAAGCTTTCTTT.

The chain is built from TRBV6-6 and TRBJ1-1; weak D call: TRBD1 (5 bases). Trimming took 6 bases from V and 1 from J, leaving 9 bases between them. The CDR3 runs to 13 residues. CDR1 is MNHNY, CDR2 SVGAGI, per germline (reference sequence). The DNA for the CDR3 is TGTGCCAGCAGCTTCGGACAGAACACTGAAGCTTTCTTT. It translates to CASSFGQNTEAFF.

The rearrangement uses TRBV5-1 and TRBJ1-4; the match to TRBD1 covers 10 bases. The ends lost 0 bases at V and 8 bases at J; junction bases unmatched: 1. In germline, CDR1 is SGHRS, CDR2 YFSETQ. The CDR3 runs 14 residues. This CDR3 reads CASSLGDRGEKLFF. As DNA, the CDR3 is TGCGCCAGCAGCTTGGGGGACAGGGGAGAAAAACTGTTTTTT.

The chain carries TRBV7-9 and TRBJ2-1; 9 nucleotides match TRBD1. The V segment lost 4 bases and the J segment 9 bases; nucleotides outside the gene matches: 7. Germline values: CDR1 SEHNR, CDR2 FQNEAQ (reference sequence). The CDR3 has 14 amino acids. The CDR3 is CASSSPQGAGEQFF. The CDR3 bases are TGTGCCAGCAGCTCTCCACAGGGGGCCGGTGAGCAGTTCTTC.

V usage is TRBV5-6 and J usage is TRBJ1-5; D is unclear. V lost 2 bases and J 5 bases, leaving 11 bases between the germline ends. In germline, CDR1 is SGHDT, CDR2 YYEEEE. This CDR3 is 14 amino acids long. CDR3 in DNA: TGTGCCAGCAGCTTATACGGGGAAGATCAGCCCCAGCATTTT. It translates to CASSLYGEDQPQHF. Full variable domain (missing parts from reference TRBV5-6 and TRBJ1-5): DAGVTQSPTHLIKTRGQQVTLRCSPKSGHDTVSWYQQALGQGPQFIFQYYEEEERQRGNFPDRFSGHQFPNYSSELNVNALLLGDSALYLCASSLYGEDQPQHFGDGTRLSIL.

The chain combines TRBV7-3 with TRBJ2-3; D perhaps matches TRBD2 (6 bases). This CDR3 has 16 amino acids. CDR1 and CDR2 (germline): SGHTA, FQGTGA. V dropped 1 base and J dropped 2 bases, with 13 bases sitting between them. The CDR3 DNA reads as TGTGCCAGCAGCTTAATTGCGGGGTCCTTCACAGATACGCAGTATTTT. It codes for CASSLIAGSFTDTQYF.

This CDR3 reads CAISQEGIGPYEQYF. The DNA of the CDR3 is TGTGCCATCAGTCAGGAGGGGATAGGGCCCTACGAGCAGTACTTC. The chain links TRBV10-3 to TRBJ2-7; a possible D gene is TRBD2 (6 bases). Germline-derived CDR1 and CDR2 are ENHRY and SYGVKD. The V end lost 5 bases, the J end lost 2 bases, and 16 bases lay between the germline ends. The CDR3 loop spans 15 amino acids.

Only one count was recorded for this clone. The V call is TRBV10-1, the J call TRBJ1-4, with D tentatively TRBD1 (6 bases). The CDR3 covers 13 residues. Trimming shortened V by 0 bases and J by 11 bases, and 10 bases separated the two germline ends. CDR1 is WNHNN and CDR2 is SYGVQD in the germline V gene (reference sequence). The CDR3 bases are TGCGCCAGCAGTGAGTCCAGGGGTCAGAAACTGTTTTTT. Translation: CASSESRGQKLFF.

The chain carries TRBV5-4 and TRBJ2-2, with 9 bases matching TRBD1. In germline, CDR1 is SGHNT, CDR2 YYREEE (reference sequence). Trimming took 7 bases from V and 4 from J; bases not matched to a gene: 8. This CDR3 comprises 15 residues. The CDR3 loop reads CASAPGTGTTGELFF. CDR3 nucleotide sequence: TGTGCCAGCGCCCCGGGGACAGGGACCACCGGGGAGCTGTTTTTT.

The V and J genes are TRBV7-9 and TRBJ2-7, with TRBD2 matching 8 bases. Germline V CDR1 and CDR2: SEHNR, FQNEAQ (reference sequence). The V gene end was trimmed by 4 bases and the J gene end by 4 bases; junction bases not matched to a gene: 9. This CDR3 spans 15 amino acids. The DNA for the CDR3 is TGTGCCAGCAGCTCGGGGGAGGGCGGGAGGTACGAGCAGTACTTC. As protein: CASSSGEGGRYEQYF.

In its sample, this clone was seen once. The chain recombines TRBV4-1 with TRBJ1-2; no reliable D call. The CDR3 is made up of 17 amino acids. Germline CDR1 reads MGHRA; CDR2 reads YSYEKL. V lost 4 bases to trimming and J lost 2 bases, with 20 bases between them. CDR3 sequence reads: CASSRSSGSGINYGYTF. CDR3 DNA sequence: TGCGCCAGCAGCCGATCTAGTGGTTCCGGGATCAACTATGGCTACACCTTC.

The chain employs TRBV7-9 and TRBJ2-5; D ambiguous. The CDR3 length is 16 residues. Germline V gives CDR1 SEHNR, CDR2 FQNEAQ (reference sequence). The ends were cut back, 1 base at V and 2 bases at J, with 14 bases in the middle. CDR3: CASSLVVGWAQETQYF. The CDR3 nucleotides read TGTGCCAGCAGCTTAGTGGTTGGGTGGGCGCAAGAGACCCAGTACTTC.

The rearrangement joins TRBV6-5 to TRBJ2-2; the D gene could be TRBD1 or TRBD2 (5 bases each). Germline lookup yields CDR1 MNHEY and CDR2 SVGAGI. The CDR3 consists of 15 residues. Deletions cut 6 bases from V and 1 base from J, with 12 bases between. CDR3 protein: CASSQGRRNTGELFF. The CDR3 DNA sequence: TGTGCCAGCAGCCAGGGACGGAGGAACACCGGGGAGCTGTTTTTT.

A few counts support this clone. This chain joins TRBV2 and TRBJ2-7, with 11 bases lining up with TRBD2. CDR3 length: 15 residues. Germline V gives CDR1 SNHLY, CDR2 FYNNEI. With V trimmed by 8 bases and J by 6 bases, 12 bases remained unmatched. CDR3 nucleotides: TGTGCCAGCTGTACCATAGCGGGAGGGCGTGGCGAGCAGTACTTC. Its protein is CASCTIAGGRGEQYF. Full variable domain (outside the CDR3, taken from reference TRBV2 and TRBJ2-7): EPEVTQTPSHQVTQMGQEVILRCVPISNHLYFYWYRQILGQKVEFLVSFYNNEISEKSEIFDDQFSVERPDGSNFTLKIRSTKLEDSAMYFCASCTIAGGRGEQYFGPGTRLTVT.

The chain carries TRBV5-1 and TRBJ2-7; D unclear. Per germline, CDR1 SGHRS and CDR2 YFSETQ. Trimming removed 4 bases at V and 2 bases at J, with 16 bases between. The CDR3 runs 15 residues. The CDR3 region is CASSQQPGLTYEQYF. The DNA of the CDR3 is TGCGCCAGCAGCCAACAACCGGGCCTTACCTACGAGCAGTACTTC.

V gene TRBV9 combines with J gene TRBJ2-1; D is uncertain. The ends were cut back, 0 bases at V and 7 bases at J, with 17 bases in the middle. In germline, CDR1 is SGDLS, CDR2 YYNGEE. The CDR3 totals 16 residues. CDR3 protein: CASSVGRSRNFNEQFF. The DNA for the CDR3 is TGTGCCAGCAGCGTAGGTCGCTCCAGAAATTTTAATGAGCAGTTCTTC.

The DNA for the CDR3 is TGTGCCAGCAGCTTAAGTTTGGGTAGCAATCAGCCCCAGCATTTT. Translation: CASSLSLGSNQPQHF. The chain recombines TRBV7-2 with TRBJ1-5; no definite D call. V gave up 2 bases and J gave up 0 bases, with 8 bases separating them. Germline lookup yields CDR1 SGHTA and CDR2 FQGNSA. The CDR3 length is 15 residues.

V is TRBV19 and J is TRBJ2-1; 8 bases line up with TRBD2. This CDR3 contains 15 residues. J lost 0 bases, V lost 6 bases, and 4 bases had no gene match. The germline V gene has CDR1 LNHDA and CDR2 SQIVND (reference sequence). CDR3 amino acids: CASRLAGSSYNEQFF. The CDR3 nucleotides are TGTGCCAGTAGATTAGCGGGGAGCTCCTACAATGAGCAGTTCTTC.

The V and J genes are TRBV14 and TRBJ2-7; D remains unclear. Germline CDR1 is SGHDN and CDR2 is FVKESK. The CDR3 is 11 amino acids. V was shortened by 2 bases and J by 3 bases, with 2 bases between the two germline ends. As DNA, the CDR3 is TGTGCCAGCAGCCAACACTACGAGCAGTACTTC. It yields the protein CASSQHYEQYF.